This T cell receptor beta chain emerged from a study of T cell changes during pregnancy in multiple sclerosis. The germline CDR1 and CDR2 sequences are KGHSH and LQKENI. V lost 1 base to trimming and J lost 3 bases, with 7 bases between them. This CDR3 contains 14 residues. Libraries were prepared by immunoSEQ multiplex PCR; TCRdb keeps only in-frame clonotypes and omits some of them. Found here are about 100,000 clones, around 93% of them singletons; the top ten hold 1.5% to 2.5%. The chain carries TRBV18 and TRBJ2-1; no firm D call. This sequence originates from a female donor with multiple sclerosis, enrolled in a pregnancy study. The input for sequencing was peripheral blood, taken after pregnancy. The DNA for the CDR3 is TGTGCCAGCTCACCACTCGTTAGCTACAATGAGCAGTTCTTC. Translating gives CASSPLVSYNEQFF.